These T cell receptor beta chains were read from a single sample in a study of blood T cells in healthy people across ages. TCRdb reprocessed the 5' RACE reads with MiXCR, giving one entry per CDR3 protein. The repertoire holds 1.5 million to 2 million distinct CDR3 sequences, with about 39% as singletons. Sequenced input: blood. The source of these receptors is a human donor in good health. Both conserved end residues are part of each CDR3. The D gene is left open where the match is weak. Expanded clones get a size class; other rows say once, few or many, or leave the size out.

clone_size	d_call	v_call	j_call	cdr3_nt	cdr3_aa
.	.	TRBV11-2	TRBJ2-3	TGTGCCAGCAGTCCCGGACGCACTAGCACAGATACGCAGTATTTT	CASSPGRTSTDTQYF
many	.	TRBV5-6	TRBJ1-2	TGTGCCAGCAGCTTGACAGGACGATATGGCTACACCTTC	CASSLTGRYGYTF
.	.	TRBV29-1	TRBJ2-3	TGCAGCGGTGGCCAACAGGGCACAGATACGCAGTATTTT	CSGGQQGTDTQYF
.	.	TRBV20-1	TRBJ1-2	TGCAGTGCTAGGGCTCCGCTTTCCTATGGCTACACCTTC	CSARAPLSYGYTF
.	.	TRBV6-5	TRBJ2-3	TGTGCCAGCAGTTACGCAGAAGATGAGAGAGTCAGGTATACAGATACGCAGTATTTT	CASSYAEDERVRYTDTQYF
.	.	TRBV28	TRBJ2-5	TGTGCCAGCATCCCAGGGGGGGATAGGGAGACCCAGTACTTC	CASIPGGDRETQYF
.	.	TRBV20-1	TRBJ1-2	TGCAGTGCTAGAGATAGGAGGACAGACAATGGCTACACCTTC	CSARDRRTDNGYTF
.	.	TRBV5-1	TRBJ1-1	TGCGCCAGCAGCTTGAGGTTGGCGGACACTGAAGCTTTCTTT	CASSLRLADTEAFF
.	.	TRBV7-6	TRBJ1-4	TGTGCCAGCAGCCCAGTGGGGACTAATGAAAAACTGTTTTTT	CASSPVGTNEKLFF
few	.	TRBV4-1	TRBJ1-2	TGCGCCAGCAGTCCCCCCTTGTCCGGAAACTATGGCTACACCTTC	CASSPPLSGNYGYTF
.	.	TRBV5-6	TRBJ2-5	TGTGCCAGCAGCTTTTTTGGCGAGGGGAAGACCCAGTACTTC	CASSFFGEGKTQYF
.	.	TRBV5-1	TRBJ1-1	TGCGCCAGCAGCTTGATAGGACAGAACACTGAAGCTTTCTTT	CASSLIGQNTEAFF
.	.	TRBV7-2	TRBJ2-1	TGTGCCAGCAGCTTAGGGAGACAATCAGGTGAGCAGTTCTTC	CASSLGRQSGEQFF
.	TRBD1	TRBV15	TRBJ2-3	TGTGCCACCAGCAGAGAACAGGGGTACACAGATACGCAGTATTTT	CATSREQGYTDTQYF
.	.	TRBV10-3	TRBJ1-2	TGTGCCATCAGCGACCCATCCGTGATAGGCCTCTATGGCTACACCTTC	CAISDPSVIGLYGYTF